The 10 T cell receptor beta chains in this list originate from one sample, sequenced in a study of regulatory T cells in long-lasting Graves disease. According to the study, TCR beta libraries were built with iRepertoire HTBI primers and CDR3-region Arm-PCR. From the multiplex PCR reads, TCRdb called clonotypes with MiXCR, one entry per CDR3 protein. Among 400,000 to 500,000 distinct CDR3 sequences listed, 21% were seen once. Time point denoted: persistent/refractory GD, antithyroid drugs over 5 years with positive TRAb. PBMCs were the source of the RNA used for TCR sequencing. This specimen consisted of peripheral blood mononuclear cells (PBMCs), obtained when the disease was refractory, from a patient treated with antithyroid drugs. The receptors come from a female donor with Graves disease.

V and J are TRBV18 and TRBJ2-5; 8 bases align to TRBD2. The germline gives CDR1 KGHSH, CDR2 LQKENI. Trimming removed 0 bases from V and 4 bases from J; junction bases left unmatched: 1. The CDR3 spans 14 residues. Here the CDR3 reads CASSPPLAGETQYF. In nucleotides, the CDR3 is TGTGCCAGCTCACCACCGCTAGCGGGAGAGACCCAGTACTTC.

This clonotype was counted only a few times. This rearrangement joins TRBV20-1 to TRBJ1-5; TRBD1 is a possible D gene (6 bases). Germline CDR1 reads DFQATT; CDR2 reads SNEGSKA (reference sequence). Trimming took off 0 bases at V and 5 bases at J, with 11 bases between the two ends. The CDR3 length is 14 residues. The CDR3 DNA is TGCAGTGCTAGAGAACGGGGGGCTCATCAGCCCCAGCATTTT. Translation: CSARERGAHQPQHF.

This clonotype was seen more than once but under ten times. The chain carries TRBV18 and TRBJ1-5; D is unclear. Between the trimmed V and J ends, which lost 2 bases and 9 bases, there was a span of 17 bases. The CDR3 has 15 residues. Germline loops: CDR1 KGHSH, CDR2 LQKENI. The CDR3 DNA follows: TGTGCCAGCTCACCAGGAAGGCGAACTGGACGGCCCCAGCATTTT. Translation: CASSPGRRTGRPQHF.

This clonotype was seen a few times. The chain combines TRBV20-1 with TRBJ2-7; 9 bases are shared with TRBD1. Trimming took 7 bases from V and 6 from J; bases not matched to a gene: 19. CDR3 length: 16 residues. Germline-derived CDR1 and CDR2 are DFQATT and SNEGSKA (reference sequence). The DNA for the CDR3 is TGCAGTGTCAGGAGGGTAACGGACAGGGGAATTTTCGAGCAGTACTTC. This codes for CSVRRVTDRGIFEQYF.

This clonotype appeared a few times. The chain joins TRBV7-9 to TRBJ2-5, with 7 bases lining up with TRBD1. This CDR3 is built from 14 residues. Trimming took 3 bases from V and 2 from J; bases not matched to a gene: 3. The germline CDR1 and CDR2 sequences are SEHNR and FQNEAQ (reference sequence). The CDR3 here is CASSLTGLQETQYF. CDR3 nucleotides: TGTGCCAGCAGCTTGACAGGGCTACAAGAGACCCAGTACTTC.

There are many counts of this clonotype. The chain has TRBV28 and TRBJ1-5, with 7 bases identical to TRBD1. The CDR3 runs 17 residues. Trimming at V came to 2 bases and at J to 4 bases, leaving 11 bases not matched to a gene. Germline V lookup: CDR1 MDHEN, CDR2 SYDVKM. The CDR3 sequence: CASSLGVGGGWNQPQHF. The CDR3 DNA is TGTGCCAGCAGTTTAGGGGTCGGAGGGGGCTGGAATCAGCCCCAGCATTTT.

This clonotype came up a few times. This chain connects TRBV18 to TRBJ1-1; no clear D. Between the trimmed V and J ends, which lost 4 bases and 6 bases, there was a span of 12 bases. CDR3 size: 13 residues. The germline V gene encodes CDR1 KGHSH and CDR2 LQKENI. Written as DNA, the CDR3 is TGTGCCAGCTCACGCCTTGAGGGCCCTGAAGCTTTCTTT. This encodes CASSRLEGPEAFF.

The J gene is TRBJ2-1, the V gene TRBV12-3 or TRBV12-4; TRBD2 matches 11 bases. This CDR3 contains 14 residues. The V segment lost 7 bases and the J segment 8 bases; nucleotides outside the gene matches: 7. CDR3 loop: CASTLAGGGDEQFF. In nucleotides, the CDR3 is TGTGCCAGCACCTTAGCGGGAGGGGGCGATGAGCAGTTCTTC.

Details on this clonotype: The missing conserved phenylalanine or tryptophan at the end of this CDR3 makes a read error likely. The V call is TRBV20-1, the J call TRBJ2-2; 10 bases align to TRBD2. The CDR3 runs 18 residues. Unmatched junction bases numbered 20, after V lost 6 bases and J lost 7 bases. Germline assignment: CDR1 DFQATT and CDR2 SNEGSKA (reference sequence). CDR3 sequence (DNA): TGCAGTGCCAGCAAAGGAACTAGCGGGATGGTCGGGGTCGGGGAGCTGTTTTCT. Residues: CSASKGTSGMVGVGELFS.

The chain links TRBV20-1 to TRBJ1-5; the D is unclear. Germline CDR1 reads DFQATT; CDR2 reads SNEGSKA (reference sequence). There are 15 residues in the CDR3. V dropped 3 bases and J dropped 0 bases, with 12 bases sitting between them. The CDR3 loop is CSASMERDSNQPQHF. As DNA, the CDR3 is TGCAGTGCTAGTATGGAGCGGGATAGCAATCAGCCCCAGCATTTT.